These 21 T cell receptor beta chains share one sample of origin, sequenced in a study of beta chain features in type 1 diabetes. Regarding the study as a whole: All four CD4+ subsets of Type 1 diabetes patients contained TCRB CDR3s that were moderately but significantly shorter.

Expressed TCRB transcripts were sequenced because the isolated RNA had all been reverse transcribed beforehand. Generated by immunoSEQ multiplex PCR, the TCRdb table keeps only in-frame clones and is missing some. The data show 600,000 or so clones, with around an eighth seen just once and approximately 0.039% held by the top ten. These receptors have no known antigen. The sample comprised naive CD4+ T cells from blood. The receptors originated from a man aged 18 to 30 with type 1 diabetes.

The sample holds a few counts of this clone. The chain employs TRBV13 and TRBJ2-1, with D unresolved. The germline V and J ends were trimmed by 2 bases and 0 bases, with 8 bases remaining between them. This CDR3 comprises 15 residues. Looked up from germline, CDR1 is PRHDT and CDR2 is FYEKMQ (reference sequence). In DNA form, the CDR3 reads TGTGCCAGCAGCTTATTCTTCAGCTCCTACAATGAGCAGTTCTTC. Its translation: CASSLFFSSYNEQFF.

The chain employs TRBV5-6 and TRBJ2-1; no reliable D call. CDR1 SGHDT and CDR2 YYEEEE come from the germline V gene. V lost 3 bases and J 3 bases, leaving 13 bases between the germline ends. CDR3 size: 15 residues. CDR3 nucleotide sequence: TGTGCCAGCAGCTCGAGGCCGGCAGGCTACAATGAGCAGTTCTTC. Translation gives CASSSRPAGYNEQFF.

The chain combines TRBV5-1 with TRBJ2-3; D assignment may be TRBD1 or TRBD2 (6 bases each). Germline CDR1 and CDR2: SGHRS and YFSETQ. Trimming stripped 4 bases from V and 13 bases from J, with 28 bases between. This CDR3 is 16 amino acids long. CDR3 protein: CASSPALGGRPRKEYF. The DNA of the CDR3 is TGCGCCAGCAGCCCGGCCCTAGGGGGGCGCCCCCGGAAGGAGTATTTT. Based on the CDR3 plus reference TRBV5-1 and TRBJ2-3, the full variable domain is KAGVTQTPRYLIKTRGQQVTLSCSPISGHRSVSWYQQTPGQGLQFLFEYFSETQRNKGNFPGRFSGRQFSNSRSEMNVSTLELGDSALYLCASSPALGGRPRKEYFGPGTRLTVL.

This clone was seen a handful of times. The CDR3 nucleotides are TGTGCCATCAGTGAGATAAGGGGGCGAAGTCAGCCCCAGCATTTT. Amino acids: CAISEIRGRSQPQHF. The chain combines TRBV10-3 with TRBJ1-5; 7 bases map to TRBD1. Unmatched junction bases numbered 7, after V lost 2 bases and J lost 6 bases. The CDR3 sequence is 15 residues long. The germline gives CDR1 ENHRY, CDR2 SYGVKD.

The genes are TRBV29-1 and TRBJ2-3, with 8 positions matching TRBD1. The germline V gene encodes CDR1 SQVTM and CDR2 ANQGSEA. This CDR3 comprises 12 residues. The CDR3 nucleotides are TGCACCGGGACAGGAGGCACAGATACGCAGTATTTT. Translation gives CTGTGGTDTQYF.

The V gene is TRBV6-6, the J gene TRBJ2-1, with a tentative D call TRBD2 (5 bases). The CDR3 has 14 amino acids. Germline V gene sequence: CDR1 MNHNY, CDR2 SVGAGI (reference sequence). V dropped 0 bases and J dropped 10 bases, with 13 bases sitting between them. The CDR3 protein is CASSYSAGQKEQFF. The CDR3 DNA is TGTGCCAGCAGTTACTCGGCGGGCCAGAAGGAGCAGTTCTTC.

A few counts support this clone. The V call is TRBV7-2, the J call TRBJ2-5; D possibly corresponds to TRBD1 (6 bases). Deletions cut 3 bases from V and 5 bases from J, with 10 bases between. The CDR3 runs 13 residues. Germline CDR1 reads SGHTA; CDR2 reads FQGNSA. CDR3 amino acids: CASSFRGMETQYF. The CDR3 coding sequence is TGTGCCAGCAGCTTCAGGGGCATGGAGACCCAGTACTTC.

This clone was observed a few times. The genes are TRBV30 and TRBJ2-3; no definite D call. CDR1 and CDR2 (germline): GTSNPN, SVGIG (reference sequence). V was trimmed by 3 bases and J by 6 bases, leaving 4 bases between them. CDR3 size: 10 residues. In DNA, the CDR3 is TGTGCCTGGAGAAAGGATACGCAGTATTTT. Translation gives CAWRKDTQYF.

This chain connects TRBV29-1 to TRBJ2-7; 9 nucleotides match TRBD1. The CDR3 covers 16 residues. Germline lookup yields CDR1 SQVTM and CDR2 ANQGSEA. V gave up 6 bases and J gave up 5 bases; unmatched junction bases: 17. Here the CDR3 DNA reads TGCAGCGTCTTACCAACCGACATGACAGGGGGAGACGAGCAGTACTTC. Translating it yields CSVLPTDMTGGDEQYF.

CDR3 sequence: CATSRGRVGSTGNTIYF. DNA for the CDR3: TGTGCCACCAGCAGAGGCAGGGTCGGGTCAACGGGGAACACCATATATTTT. The J gene is TRBJ1-3, the V gene TRBV15; possible D gene TRBD1, 5 bases. V shed 1 base and J shed 7 bases, with 20 bases lying between them. Germline values: CDR1 LNHNV, CDR2 YYDKDF (reference sequence). This CDR3 is 17 amino acids long. Combining the CDR3 with reference TRBV15 and TRBJ1-3 gives the whole variable domain DAMVIQNPRYQVTQFGKPVTLSCSQTLNHNVMYWYQQKSSQAPKLLFHYYDKDFNNEADTPDNFQSRRPNTSFCFLDIRSPGLGDTAMYLCATSRGRVGSTGNTIYFGEGSWLTVV.

The chain links TRBV6-4 to TRBJ1-2; possible D gene TRBD1, 5 bases. The germline gives CDR1 MRHNA, CDR2 SNTAGT. The ends were cut back, 11 bases at V and 8 bases at J, with 12 bases in the middle. The CDR3 consists of 10 residues. The DNA for the CDR3 is TGTGCCCCCAAGAGGGGCGGCTACACCTTC. It specifies CAPKRGGYTF.

The genes are TRBV7-2 and TRBJ2-5, with 7 bases matching TRBD2. Germline V gene sequence: CDR1 SGHTA, CDR2 FQGNSA. V dropped 5 bases and J dropped 4; count of bases not matched to a gene: 10. There are 15 residues in the CDR3. In DNA form, the CDR3 reads TGTGCCAGCAGCCTGGGGGGGGACGCGATAGAGACCCAGTACTTC. Translating it yields CASSLGGDAIETQYF.

The J gene is TRBJ2-1, the V gene TRBV7-9; 9 bases agree with TRBD1. The CDR3 is 16 residues long. Trimming took 3 bases from V and 4 from J; bases not matched to a gene: 7. Per the germline V gene, CDR1 is SEHNR and CDR2 is FQNEAQ (reference sequence). CDR3 nucleotide sequence: TGTGCCAGCAGCTTGGGGACAGGGAATCCTTACAATGAGCAGTTCTTC. As protein: CASSLGTGNPYNEQFF.

This clone has more than one count but fewer than ten. V and J are TRBV19 and TRBJ2-3; TRBD2 matches at 9 bases. The CDR3 length is 14 residues. Trimming cost V 10 bases and J 8 bases; bases outside gene matches: 13. Per the germline V gene, CDR1 is LNHDA and CDR2 is SQIVND (reference sequence). The CDR3 region is CATRGRGGPGTQYF. As DNA, the CDR3 is TGTGCCACCCGAGGGCGGGGGGGTCCCGGTACGCAGTATTTT.

This chain links TRBV19 with TRBJ2-7; no clear D gene. Germline loops: CDR1 LNHDA, CDR2 SQIVND (reference sequence). This CDR3 contains 14 residues. V lost 3 bases to trimming and J lost 3 bases, with 12 bases between them. The DNA of the CDR3 is TGTGCCAGTAGTATTCGTCTCAACATCTACGAGCAGTACTTC. Amino acids: CASSIRLNIYEQYF.

The chain has TRBV27 and TRBJ2-6; no clear D. Per germline, CDR1 MNHEY and CDR2 SMNVEV (reference sequence). This CDR3 has 18 amino acids. Trimming stripped 6 bases from V and 1 base from J, with 19 bases between. CDR3 sequence (DNA): TGTGCCAGCAGAGAAACAGAACCGGCATTTTCTGGGGCCAACGTCCTGACTTTC. It encodes CASRETEPAFSGANVLTF.

This clone was counted between two and nine times. The chain has TRBV11-2 and TRBJ2-4; D is undetermined. V lost 0 bases and J lost 14, with 14 bases in between. Germline V gene lookup returns CDR1 SGHAT and CDR2 FQNNGV. CDR3 length: 13 amino acids. CDR3 in amino acids: CASSLDRGRSEYF. In DNA form, the CDR3 reads TGTGCCAGCAGCTTAGATCGAGGACGGTCAGAGTACTTC.

The genes are TRBV29-1 and TRBJ1-3; 11 bases agree with TRBD1. This CDR3 is built from 17 residues. Per the germline V gene, CDR1 is SQVTM and CDR2 is ANQGSEA. Trimming removed 6 bases from V and 0 bases from J; junction bases left unmatched: 10. The CDR3 reads CSVRPGTGGHSGNTIYF. CDR3 nucleotides: TGCAGCGTCCGCCCAGGGACAGGGGGACACTCTGGAAACACCATATATTTT.

This chain joins TRBV16 and TRBJ2-7; D perhaps matches TRBD1 (5 bases). The CDR3 sequence is 16 residues long. From germline, CDR1 is KGHSY and CDR2 FQNENV. The ends were cut back, 0 bases at V and 2 bases at J, with 14 bases in the middle. In nucleotides, the CDR3 is TGTGCCAGCAGCCAATCGTTTCAGGGCGGCCCCTACGAGCAGTACTTC. Translated: CASSQSFQGGPYEQYF.

The chain employs TRBV5-1 and TRBJ2-1; 13 bases fit TRBD2. CDR1 and CDR2 (germline): SGHRS, YFSETQ. This CDR3 contains 16 residues. V gave up 3 bases and J gave up 5 bases; unmatched junction bases: 5. The CDR3 sequence: CASSWPGLAGNNEQFF. In nucleotides, the CDR3 is TGCGCCAGCAGCTGGCCGGGACTAGCGGGAAACAATGAGCAGTTCTTC.

This rearrangement joins TRBV30 to TRBJ1-5; the D is unclear. Between the trimmed V and J ends, which lost 0 bases and 5 bases, there was a span of 8 bases. The CDR3 is made up of 13 amino acids. CDR1 is GTSNPN and CDR2 is SVGIG in the germline V gene (reference sequence). Here the CDR3 reads CAWSVHSDQPQHF. The CDR3 DNA reads TGTGCCTGGAGTGTACACTCCGATCAGCCCCAGCATTTT.